The rows below give T cell receptor beta chains drawn from one sample of a study of blood T cell repertoires in COVID-19. Libraries were prepared by immunoSEQ multiplex PCR; TCRdb keeps only in-frame clonotypes and omits some of them. The sample holds about 51,000 clones, around 86% seen once. The sequenced sample consisted of peripheral blood. All receptors derive from a man over 45 with active COVID-19. The CDR3 runs from the conserved cysteine through the conserved F or W. Each record gives: V gene, clone size, CDR3 length, D gene, J gene, CDR3 protein, CDR3 DNA. A D gene is named only where the DNA matches it firmly. For some rows the clone size is stated as once, few or many, or as a class when expanded; others skip it.

TRBV11-2,NA,14,NA,TRBJ2-7,CASSLLTYSYEQYF,TGTGCCAGCAGCTTACTCACCTACTCCTACGAGCAGTACTTC
TRBV7-9,NA,15,NA,TRBJ1-2,CASSSPGTNNYGYTF,TGTGCCAGCAGCTCGCCCGGGACAAATAACTATGGCTACACCTTC
TRBV5-1,NA,18,NA,TRBJ2-2,CASSLAGGPTPNAGELFF,TGCGCCAGCAGCTTGGCGGGGGGCCCAACGCCCAACGCCGGGGAGCTGTTTTTT
TRBV9,NA,14,NA,TRBJ1-2,CASSPNRAGYGYTF,TGTGCCAGCAGCCCCAATCGAGCGGGCTATGGCTACACCTTC
TRBV11-2,NA,16,TRBD2,TRBJ2-3,CASNRRSGRASDTQYF,TGTGCCAGCAACCGGCGCAGCGGGAGGGCATCAGATACGCAGTATTTT
TRBV30,NA,14,NA,TRBJ1-4,CALNLDTVAEKLFF,TGTGCCTTAAACTTGGACACAGTGGCTGAAAAACTGTTTTTT
TRBV2,NA,14,TRBD1,TRBJ1-5,CAGLERQGAQPQHF,TGTGCCGGCTTAGAGCGACAGGGGGCTCAGCCCCAGCATTTT
TRBV28,once,11,NA,TRBJ2-7,CASSTAYEQYF,TGTGCCAGCAGCACTGCCTACGAGCAGTACTTC
TRBV6-5,NA,16,NA,TRBJ2-7,CASSYGGGGPSYEQYF,TGTGCCAGCAGTTACGGGGGCGGGGGCCCCTCCTACGAGCAGTACTTC
TRBV5-5,NA,15,NA,TRBJ1-6,CASSLAGNSYSPLHF,TGTGCCAGCAGCCTGGCCGGGAACTCATATTCACCCCTCCACTTT
TRBV19,NA,15,NA,TRBJ2-3,CASSIFGGSTDTQYF,TGTGCCAGTAGTATATTCGGCGGAAGCACAGATACGCAGTATTTT
TRBV3-1/TRBV3-2,NA,15,TRBD1,TRBJ1-4,CASSRTGTGEEKLFF,TGTGCCAGCAGCCGGACCGGGACAGGAGAAGAAAAACTGTTTTTT
TRBV27,NA,14,NA,TRBJ1-2,CASKKGGNNYGYTF,TGTGCCAGCAAGAAGGGGGGGAATAACTATGGCTACACCTTC
TRBV29-1,NA,12,TRBD1,TRBJ1-2,CSTGGGPYGYTF,TGCAGCACAGGGGGCGGACCCTATGGCTACACCTTC
TRBV5-6,NA,13,TRBD1,TRBJ2-7,CASSRQGVREQYF,TGTGCCAGCAGCCGTCAGGGGGTGAGGGAGCAGTACTTC
TRBV7-7,NA,17,TRBD2,TRBJ2-5,CASSLSSAGGTQETQYF,TGTGCCAGCAGCTTATCTTCAGCGGGGGGCACCCAAGAGACCCAGTACTTC
TRBV4-1,NA,15,NA,TRBJ2-1,CASSQEAPNYNEQFF,TGCGCCAGCAGCCAAGAGGCCCCAAATTACAATGAGCAGTTCTTC
TRBV18,few,14,TRBD1,TRBJ2-7,CASSPVTGSYEQYF,TGTGCCAGCTCACCTGTGACAGGGTCCTACGAGCAGTACTTC
TRBV7-2,NA,15,NA,TRBJ1-1,CASRRSSGANTEAFF,TGTGCCAGCAGACGGTCGAGCGGGGCGAACACTGAAGCTTTCTTT
TRBV5-4,NA,15,TRBD1,TRBJ2-5,CASSPRQGLGETQYF,TGTGCCAGCAGCCCACGACAGGGTCTCGGGGAGACCCAGTACTTC
TRBV14,NA,16,NA,TRBJ1-6,CASSRNRVGVNSPLHF,TGTGCCAGCAGCCGAAACAGGGTGGGGGTAAATTCACCCCTCCACTTT
TRBV6-5,NA,14,TRBD2,TRBJ2-3,CASGGGGSTDTQYF,TGTGCAAGCGGGGGCGGGGGTAGCACAGATACGCAGTATTTT
TRBV7-2,NA,14,NA,TRBJ1-5,CASSLATGEQPQHF,TGTGCCAGCAGCTTAGCAACAGGAGAACAGCCCCAGCATTTT
TRBV20-1,NA,15,TRBD1,TRBJ1-5,CSASLDRVYNQPQHF,TGCAGTGCTAGTCTGGACAGGGTGTACAATCAGCCCCAGCATTTT
TRBV6-4,few,15,TRBD2,TRBJ2-1,CASSDPGLAGNEQFF,TGTGCCAGCAGTGACCCCGGACTAGCGGGAAATGAGCAGTTCTTC
TRBV27,NA,16,NA,TRBJ2-3,CASSRSPPGGTDTQYF,TGTGCCAGCAGTCGCTCCCCTCCTGGAGGCACAGATACGCAGTATTTT
TRBV28,NA,14,TRBD1,TRBJ1-5,CASSSPGGAQPQHF,TGTGCCAGCAGTTCTCCAGGGGGAGCTCAGCCCCAGCATTTT
TRBV14,NA,15,NA,TRBJ1-1,CASSRRGQSTAEAFF,TGTGCCAGCAGCCGCCGCGGACAGTCGACCGCTGAAGCTTTCTTT
TRBV4-2,NA,15,TRBD1,TRBJ2-2,CASSPGQGGTGELFF,TGTGCCAGCAGCCCGGGACAGGGAGGAACCGGGGAGCTGTTTTTT
TRBV18,few,16,NA,TRBJ2-3,CASSPRSGLSTDTQYF,TGTGCCAGCTCACCACGTTCAGGCTTAAGCACAGATACGCAGTATTTT
TRBV5-1,NA,13,NA,TRBJ1-1,CASSPQGSAEAFF,TGCGCCAGCAGTCCACAGGGATCGGCTGAAGCTTTCTTT
TRBV7-9,medium-sized,17,NA,TRBJ1-3,CASSPTPGTSGENTIYF,TGTGCCAGCAGTCCAACGCCCGGGACATCAGGCGAAAACACCATATATTTT
TRBV3-1/TRBV3-2,NA,14,TRBD1,TRBJ2-5,CASKSGTAQETQYF,TGTGCCAGCAAGTCCGGGACAGCACAAGAGACCCAGTACTTC
TRBV6-5,NA,15,NA,TRBJ2-6,CASRARGSGANVLTF,TGTGCCAGCAGGGCCCGCGGCTCTGGGGCCAACGTCCTGACTTTC
TRBV7-9,NA,17,TRBD2,TRBJ2-1,CASSSGLAGLQYNEQFF,TGTGCCAGCAGCTCCGGACTAGCGGGGCTTCAATACAATGAGCAGTTCTTC
TRBV2,NA,13,NA,TRBJ1-3,CASRASGGNTIYF,TGTGCCAGCAGGGCATCGGGGGGAAACACCATATATTTT
TRBV24-1,NA,15,NA,TRBJ1-5,CATSDLTDLLSPQHF,TGTGCCACCAGTGATCTGACAGACCTACTATCACCCCAGCATTTT
TRBV7-8,NA,20,TRBD2,TRBJ2-1,CASSLAGGLAGGYSYNEQFF,TGTGCCAGCAGCTTAGCGGGGGGACTAGCGGGAGGGTACTCCTACAATGAGCAGTTCTTC
TRBV12-2,NA,19,NA,TRBJ2-2,CASRLFGGGAGLSTGELFF,NA
TRBV2,NA,13,NA,TRBJ1-1,CASRPRGRTEAFF,TGTGCCAGCAGGCCCCGGGGGAGAACTGAAGCTTTCTTT
TRBV7-2,NA,17,NA,TRBJ2-7,CASSTPPSGQGVYEQYF,TGTGCCAGCAGCACCCCCCCGTCTGGACAAGGGGTCTACGAGCAGTACTTC
TRBV3-1/TRBV3-2,NA,15,NA,TRBJ1-5,CASSQMGGSNQPQHF,TGTGCCAGCAGCCAGATGGGGGGGAGCAATCAGCCCCAGCATTTT
TRBV4-1,NA,16,TRBD1,TRBJ1-1,CASSQGGPGQGTEAFF,TGCGCCAGCAGCCAAGGCGGACCGGGACAGGGTACTGAAGCTTTCTTT
TRBV19,NA,10,NA,TRBJ1-2,CATYRAGYTF,TGTGCCACGTACAGGGCTGGCTACACCTTC
TRBV6-5,NA,12,TRBD2,TRBJ2-1,CASSYGGDEQFF,TGTGCCAGCAGTTACGGGGGGGATGAGCAGTTCTTC
TRBV2,NA,13,NA,TRBJ1-6,CASSPGNNSPLHF,TGTGCCAGCTCTCCAGGCAATAATTCACCCCTCCACTTT
TRBV7-2,NA,14,TRBD2,TRBJ2-7,CASCLAGGTYEQYF,TGTGCCAGCTGCCTAGCGGGAGGCACCTACGAGCAGTACTTC
TRBV4-3,NA,15,NA,TRBJ1-6,CASSQEGHYNSPLHF,TGCGCCAGCAGCCAAGAAGGACACTATAATTCACCCCTCCACTTT
TRBV6-5,NA,15,NA,TRBJ1-5,CASSYSRTANQPQHF,TGTGCCAGCAGTTACTCTCGGACAGCAAATCAGCCCCAGCATTTT
TRBV7-6,NA,15,NA,TRBJ1-2,CASSLAGPQGAGYTF,TGTGCCAGCAGCTTAGCGGGCCCACAGGGCGCTGGCTACACCTTC